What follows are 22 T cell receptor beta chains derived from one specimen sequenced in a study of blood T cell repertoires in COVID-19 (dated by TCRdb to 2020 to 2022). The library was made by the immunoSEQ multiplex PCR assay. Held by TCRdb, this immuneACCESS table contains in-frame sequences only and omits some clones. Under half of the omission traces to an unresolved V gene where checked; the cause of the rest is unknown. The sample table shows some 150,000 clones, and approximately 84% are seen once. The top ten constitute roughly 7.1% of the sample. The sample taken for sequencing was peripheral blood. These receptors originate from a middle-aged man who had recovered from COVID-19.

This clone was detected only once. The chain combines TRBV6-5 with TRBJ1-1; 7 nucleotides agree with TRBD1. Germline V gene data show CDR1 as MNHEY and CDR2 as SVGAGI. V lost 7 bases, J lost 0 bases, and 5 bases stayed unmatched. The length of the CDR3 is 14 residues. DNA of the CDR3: TGTGCCAGCACTAACAGGGGAATGAACACTGAAGCTTTCTTT. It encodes CASTNRGMNTEAFF.

CDR3 nucleotides: TGCACCAGCAGCCAACTCAATAGGGGTGAAGGACCCCAAGAGACCCAGTACTTC. Protein: CTSSQLNRGEGPQETQYF. The rearrangement uses TRBV1 and TRBJ2-5; no DNA check was done on the table's D call, TRBD1. TRBV1 is a pseudogene locus. The CDR3 contains 18 residues.

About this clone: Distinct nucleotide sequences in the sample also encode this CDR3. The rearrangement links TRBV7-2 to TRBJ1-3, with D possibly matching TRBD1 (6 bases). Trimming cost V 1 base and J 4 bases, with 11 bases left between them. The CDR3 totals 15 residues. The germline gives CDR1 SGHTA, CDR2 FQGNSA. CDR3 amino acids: CASSLGPGAGNTIYF. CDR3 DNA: TGTGCCAGCAGCTTAGGTCCAGGGGCCGGAAACACCATATATTTT.

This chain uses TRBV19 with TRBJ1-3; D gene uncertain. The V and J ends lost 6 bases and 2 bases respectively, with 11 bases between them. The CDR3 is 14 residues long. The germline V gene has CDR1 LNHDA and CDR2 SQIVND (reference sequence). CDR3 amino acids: CASSQVRPGNTIYF. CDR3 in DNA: TGTGCCAGTAGCCAGGTACGGCCTGGAAACACCATATATTTT.

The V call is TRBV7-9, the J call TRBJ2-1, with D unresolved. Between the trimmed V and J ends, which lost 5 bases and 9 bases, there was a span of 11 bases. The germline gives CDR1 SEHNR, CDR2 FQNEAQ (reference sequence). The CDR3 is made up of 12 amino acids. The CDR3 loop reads CASSQGGSEQFF. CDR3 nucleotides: TGTGCCAGCAGCCAAGGCGGCAGTGAGCAGTTCTTC.

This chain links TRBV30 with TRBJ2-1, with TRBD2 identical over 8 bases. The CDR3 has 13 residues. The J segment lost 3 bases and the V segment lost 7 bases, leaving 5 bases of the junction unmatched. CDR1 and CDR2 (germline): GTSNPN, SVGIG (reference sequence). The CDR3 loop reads CASTSGYYNEQFF. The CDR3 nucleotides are TGTGCCTCCACTAGCGGATACTACAATGAGCAGTTCTTC.

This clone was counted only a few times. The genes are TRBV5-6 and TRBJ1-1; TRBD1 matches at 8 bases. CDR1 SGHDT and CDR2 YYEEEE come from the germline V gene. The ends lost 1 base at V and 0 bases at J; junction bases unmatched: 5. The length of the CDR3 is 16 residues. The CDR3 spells CASSLPGQAMNTEAFF. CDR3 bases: TGTGCCAGCAGCTTGCCGGGACAGGCTATGAACACTGAAGCTTTCTTT.

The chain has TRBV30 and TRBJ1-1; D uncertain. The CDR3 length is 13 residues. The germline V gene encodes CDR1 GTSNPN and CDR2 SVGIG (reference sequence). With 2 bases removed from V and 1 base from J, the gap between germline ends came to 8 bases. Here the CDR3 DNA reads TGTGCCTGGAGTTCTCGGGGGAACACTGAAGCTTTCTTT. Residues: CAWSSRGNTEAFF. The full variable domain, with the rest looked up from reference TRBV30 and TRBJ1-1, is SQTIHQWPATLVQPVGSPLSLECTVEGTSNPNLYWYRQAAGRGLQLLFYSVGIGQISSEVPQNLSASRPQDRQFILSSKKLLLSDSGFYLCAWSSRGNTEAFFGQGTRLTVV.

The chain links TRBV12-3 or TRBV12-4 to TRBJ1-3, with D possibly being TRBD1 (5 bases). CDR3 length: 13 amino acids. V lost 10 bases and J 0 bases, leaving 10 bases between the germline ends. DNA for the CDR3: TGTGCCACCCAGGGTCTCTCTGGAAACACCATATATTTT. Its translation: CATQGLSGNTIYF.

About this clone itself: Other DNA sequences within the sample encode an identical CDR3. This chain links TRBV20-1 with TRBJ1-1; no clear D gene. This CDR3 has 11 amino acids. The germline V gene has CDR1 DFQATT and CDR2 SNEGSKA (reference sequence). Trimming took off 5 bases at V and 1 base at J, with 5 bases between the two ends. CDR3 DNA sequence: TGCAGTGCTCGACAGAACACTGAAGCTTTCTTT. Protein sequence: CSARQNTEAFF.

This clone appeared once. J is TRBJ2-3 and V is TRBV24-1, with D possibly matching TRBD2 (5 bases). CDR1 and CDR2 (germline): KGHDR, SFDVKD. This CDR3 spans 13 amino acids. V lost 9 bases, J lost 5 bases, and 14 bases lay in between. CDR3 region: CATDGRDGDTQYF. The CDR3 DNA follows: TGTGCCACCGACGGCCGGGATGGAGATACGCAGTATTTT.

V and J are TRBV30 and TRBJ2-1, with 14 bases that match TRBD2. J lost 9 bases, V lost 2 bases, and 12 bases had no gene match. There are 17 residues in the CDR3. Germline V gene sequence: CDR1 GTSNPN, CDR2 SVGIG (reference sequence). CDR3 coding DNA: TGTGCCTGGAGTCCCGTATTGACTAGCGGGAGGGCCGGTGAGCAGTTCTTC. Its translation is CAWSPVLTSGRAGEQFF.

The CDR3 DNA sequence: TGCAGCGTTGCCTCTATTAACTCTGGAAACACCATATATTTT. Translating it yields CSVASINSGNTIYF. V gene TRBV29-1 combines with J gene TRBJ1-3; D call uncertain. Trimming stripped 4 bases from V and 0 bases from J, with 10 bases between. Germline-derived CDR1 and CDR2 are SQVTM and ANQGSEA. This CDR3 has 14 amino acids.

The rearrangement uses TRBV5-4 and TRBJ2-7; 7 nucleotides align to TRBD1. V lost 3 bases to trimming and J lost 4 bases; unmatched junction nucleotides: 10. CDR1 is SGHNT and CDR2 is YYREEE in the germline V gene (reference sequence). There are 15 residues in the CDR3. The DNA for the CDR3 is TGTGCCAGCAGCTCCCCATCCGACAGGGCATACGAGCAGTACTTC. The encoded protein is CASSSPSDRAYEQYF.

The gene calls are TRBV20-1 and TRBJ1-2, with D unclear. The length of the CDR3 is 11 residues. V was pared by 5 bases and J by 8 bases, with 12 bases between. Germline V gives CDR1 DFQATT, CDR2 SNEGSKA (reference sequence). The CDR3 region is CSAPGQRGYTF. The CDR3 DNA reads TGCAGTGCTCCCGGTCAAAGAGGCTACACCTTC.

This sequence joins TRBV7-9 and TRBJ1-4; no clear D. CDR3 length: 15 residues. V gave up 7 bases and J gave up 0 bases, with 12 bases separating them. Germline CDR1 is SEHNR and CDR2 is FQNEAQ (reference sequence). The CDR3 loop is CASIEMGATNEKLFF. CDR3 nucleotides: TGTGCCAGCATCGAGATGGGCGCAACTAATGAAAAACTGTTTTTT. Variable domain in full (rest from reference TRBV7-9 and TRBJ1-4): DTGVSQNPRHKITKRGQNVTFRCDPISEHNRLYWYRQTLGQGPEFLTYFQNEAQLEKSRLLSDRFSAERPKGSFSTLEIQRTEQGDSAMYLCASIEMGATNEKLFFGSGTQLSVL.

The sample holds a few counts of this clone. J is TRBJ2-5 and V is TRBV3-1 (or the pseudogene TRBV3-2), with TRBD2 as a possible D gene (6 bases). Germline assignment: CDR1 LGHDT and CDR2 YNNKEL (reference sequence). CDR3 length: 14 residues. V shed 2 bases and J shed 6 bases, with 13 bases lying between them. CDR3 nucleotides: TGTGCCAGCAGCCAACCGGGACGGGGGAAGACCCAGTACTTC. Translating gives CASSQPGRGKTQYF.

The CDR3, as DNA: TGCGCCAGCAGCCAAGATATAGGACAGCAATACATGAACAGCTACACCTTC. Translated, it gives CASSQDIGQQYMNSYTF. The V gene is TRBV4-1, the J gene TRBJ1-2; D might be TRBD1 (6 bases). The CDR3 runs to 17 residues. The V gene's germline CDR1 is MGHRA and CDR2 YSYEKL. Trimming removed 0 bases from V and 9 bases from J, with 23 bases in between.

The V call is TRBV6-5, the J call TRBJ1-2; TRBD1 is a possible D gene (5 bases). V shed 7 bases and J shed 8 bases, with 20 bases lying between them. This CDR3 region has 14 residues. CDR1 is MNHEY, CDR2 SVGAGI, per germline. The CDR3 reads CASTEGWKGVGYTF. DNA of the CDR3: TGTGCCAGCACCGAAGGGTGGAAAGGGGTCGGCTACACCTTC.

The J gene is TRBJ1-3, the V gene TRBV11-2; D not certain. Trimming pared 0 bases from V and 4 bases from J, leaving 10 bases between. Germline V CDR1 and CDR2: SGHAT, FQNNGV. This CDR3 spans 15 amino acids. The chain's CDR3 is CASSLDRAGGNTIYF. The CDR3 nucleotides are TGTGCCAGCAGCTTAGACCGGGCGGGAGGAAACACCATATATTTT.

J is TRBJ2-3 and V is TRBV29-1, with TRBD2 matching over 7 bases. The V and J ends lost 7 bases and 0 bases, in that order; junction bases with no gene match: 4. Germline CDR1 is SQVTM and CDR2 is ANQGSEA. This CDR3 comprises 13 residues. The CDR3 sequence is CSAQRGSTDTQYF. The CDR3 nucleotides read TGCAGCGCCCAGCGGGGTAGCACAGATACGCAGTATTTT.

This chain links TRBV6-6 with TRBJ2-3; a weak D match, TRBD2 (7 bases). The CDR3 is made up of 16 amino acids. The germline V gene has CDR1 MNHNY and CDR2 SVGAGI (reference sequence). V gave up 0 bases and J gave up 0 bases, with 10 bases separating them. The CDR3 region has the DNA TGTGCCAGCAGTTACTCGAGGGGGGGAAGCACAGATACGCAGTATTTT. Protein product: CASSYSRGGSTDTQYF.